Listed below are T cell receptor beta chains from one sample, sequenced in a study of T cell responses to AZD1222 COVID-19 vaccine. The repertoire was sequenced with immunoSEQ multiplex PCR; TCRdb's copy has only in-frame clones and lacks some. The sample lists 100,000 to 150,000 clones, around 85% occurring once. The specimen comprised peripheral blood, sampled on day 0 of AZD1222 vaccination. The receptors stem from an adult in good health. Both conserved end residues are part of each CDR3. Each record gives: V gene, clone size, J gene, D gene, CDR3 protein, CDR3 DNA. D genes are given only for firm matches. Size tells how often a clone was seen (once, few, many) or the class of an expanded clone, and some rows leave it out.

>TRBV19|NA|TRBJ1-4|NA
CGAGALGKLFF
TGTGGGGCCGGGGCGCTTGGGAAACTGTTTTTT
>TRBV5-1|NA|TRBJ2-5|TRBD1
CASSSQPTGGEETQYF
TGCGCCAGCAGCTCCCAGCCGACAGGGGGCGAAGAGACCCAGTACTTC
>TRBV5-5|once|TRBJ1-5|NA
CASSLWETPNQPQHF
TGTGCCAGCAGCTTGTGGGAGACCCCTAATCAGCCCCAGCATTTT
>TRBV19|NA|TRBJ1-4|NA
CASKDGGATNEKLFF
TGTGCCAGTAAGGACGGTGGGGCAACTAATGAAAAACTGTTTTTT
>TRBV3-1/TRBV3-2|NA|TRBJ2-7|TRBD2
CASSQDRGGNPYEQYF
TGTGCCAGCAGCCAAGATCGGGGGGGAAACCCCTACGAGCAGTACTTC
>TRBV6-5|NA|TRBJ1-2|TRBD1
CASSNRQGRNGYTF
TGTGCCAGCAGCAACAGACAGGGTCGCAATGGCTACACCTTC
>TRBV2|once|TRBJ2-5|TRBD2
CASSEPSGIQETQYF
TGTGCCAGCAGTGAACCAAGCGGGATCCAAGAGACCCAGTACTTC
>TRBV7-3|NA|TRBJ2-5|TRBD2
CASSARGTMATGETQYF
TGTGCCAGCAGCGCGCGGGGGACCATGGCGACGGGGGAGACCCAGTACTTC
>TRBV4-1|NA|TRBJ2-7|NA
CASSQEWDRRYEQYF
TGCGCCAGCAGCCAAGAATGGGACCGACGCTACGAGCAGTACTTC
>TRBV5-1|NA|TRBJ2-1|NA
CASSLGSANYNEQFF
TGCGCCAGCAGCTTGGGCAGTGCAAATTACAATGAGCAGTTCTTC
>TRBV2|NA|TRBJ2-3|NA
CAQPRLTSGTDTQYF
TGTGCCCAACCGAGACTTACCTCTGGCACAGATACGCAGTATTTT
>TRBV5-1|NA|TRBJ2-3|NA
CASSLGAYTDTQYF
TGCGCCAGCAGCTTGGGGGCATACACAGATACGCAGTATTTT
>TRBV7-6|NA|TRBJ1-5|NA
CASSFFLFSGYSNQPQHF
TGTGCCAGCAGCTTCTTTCTTTTTTCCGGGTATAGCAATCAGCCCCAGCATTTT
>TRBV3-1/TRBV3-2|NA|TRBJ2-5|NA
CASSLVVSVGQYF
TGTGCCAGCAGCCTCGTTGTAAGCGTGGGCCAGTACTTC
>TRBV7-2|once|TRBJ2-1|TRBD2
CASSSLAGGRNEQFF
TGTGCCAGCAGCTCGTTAGCGGGAGGGAGGAATGAGCAGTTCTTC
>TRBV5-1|NA|TRBJ2-7|TRBD1
CASSVGTGTVSYEQYF
TGCGCCAGCAGCGTCGGGACAGGGACCGTCTCCTACGAGCAGTACTTC
>TRBV11-2|NA|TRBJ2-1|TRBD2
CASSTTSGRVEQFF
TGTGCCAGCAGCACGACTAGCGGGAGAGTAGAGCAGTTCTTC
>TRBV7-3|NA|TRBJ1-1|TRBD1
CASSLSGTGGTEAFF
TGTGCCAGCAGCTTATCGGGGACAGGGGGCACTGAAGCTTTCTTT
>TRBV5-1|NA|TRBJ1-1|NA
CASSLDRGVGTEAFF
TGCGCCAGCAGCTTGGATAGGGGAGTAGGCACTGAAGCTTTCTTT
>TRBV19|NA|TRBJ1-1|NA
CASSIFGGGMNTEAFF
TGTGCCAGTAGTATTTTCGGGGGCGGCATGAACACTGAAGCTTTCTTT
>TRBV18|NA|TRBJ2-1|TRBD2
CASSQGTSGRGSSYNEQFF
TGTGCCAGCTCACAAGGGACTAGCGGGAGGGGAAGCTCCTACAATGAGCAGTTCTTC
>TRBV9|NA|TRBJ1-3|NA
CASSVTGGVSGNTIYF
TGTGCCAGCAGCGTGACAGGTGGTGTTTCTGGAAACACCATATATTTT
>TRBV19|NA|TRBJ1-5|NA
CASGYQPQHF
TGTGCCAGTGGATATCAGCCCCAGCATTTT
>TRBV29-1|once|TRBJ2-5|NA
CSVVSGGEGADGETQYF
TGCAGCGTTGTATCCGGTGGCGAGGGAGCGGATGGGGAGACCCAGTACTTC
>TRBV11-2|NA|TRBJ2-2|NA
CASSLNINTGELFF
TGTGCCAGCAGCTTGAACATCAACACCGGGGAGCTGTTTTTT
>TRBV7-3|once|TRBJ1-1|TRBD1
CASSSRQGSGTEAFF
TGTGCCAGCAGCTCAAGACAGGGAAGCGGCACTGAAGCTTTCTTT
>TRBV3-1/TRBV3-2|NA|TRBJ1-3|TRBD1
CASSQHPRDRDNTIYF
TGTGCCAGCAGCCAACACCCCCGGGACAGGGACAACACCATATATTTT
>TRBV5-1|NA|TRBJ2-7|NA
CASSSDSRDWAYEQYF
TGCGCCAGCAGCTCAGATTCCCGGGACTGGGCCTACGAGCAGTACTTC
>TRBV7-3|NA|TRBJ1-1|NA
CASSQGNTEAFF
TGTGCCAGCAGTCAGGGAAACACTGAAGCTTTCTTT
>TRBV6-5|NA|TRBJ1-1|NA
CASTRGGSTEAFF
TGTGCCAGCACAAGGGGGGGGAGCACTGAAGCTTTCTTT
>TRBV4-1|once|TRBJ1-5|NA
CASSQQGGKQPQHF
TGCGCCAGCAGCCAACAAGGGGGTAAACAGCCCCAGCATTTT